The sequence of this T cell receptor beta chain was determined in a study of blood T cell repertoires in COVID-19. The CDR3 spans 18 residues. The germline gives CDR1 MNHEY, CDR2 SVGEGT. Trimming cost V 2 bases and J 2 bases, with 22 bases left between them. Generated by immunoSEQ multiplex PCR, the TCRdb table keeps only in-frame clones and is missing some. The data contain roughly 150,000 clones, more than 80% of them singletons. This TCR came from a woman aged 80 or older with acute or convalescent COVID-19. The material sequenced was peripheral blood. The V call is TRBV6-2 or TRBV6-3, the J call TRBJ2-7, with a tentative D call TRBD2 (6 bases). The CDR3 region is CASSYRRSGRGLAYEQYF. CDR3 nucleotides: TGTGCCAGCAGTTACCGGCGGAGCGGGCGCGGGTTGGCCTACGAGCAGTACTTC.